A single sample gave rise to the 22 T cell receptor beta chains below, sequenced in a study of blood T cell repertoires in COVID-19. Produced via immunoSEQ multiplex PCR; TCRdb's table is partial and in-frame only. The data contain around 160,000 clones, roughly 84% of them singletons. The sample taken for sequencing was PBMCs or T cells enriched from blood (not recorded which). Source of these receptors: a woman aged 45-59 years who had been exposed to COVID-19.

This clone has just one count. V usage is TRBV4-2 and J usage is TRBJ2-7, with D uncertain. The germline CDR1 and CDR2 sequences are LGHNA and YNFKEQ. There are 13 residues in the CDR3. Trimming cost V 0 bases and J 6 bases, with 9 bases left between them. The CDR3: CASSQDLAREQYF. The DNA of the CDR3 is TGTGCCAGCAGCCAAGATTTAGCCCGCGAGCAGTACTTC.

This chain joins TRBV7-2 and TRBJ1-2; 8 bases are a match to TRBD1. The CDR3 length is 17 residues. Germline lookup yields CDR1 SGHTA and CDR2 FQGNSA. V lost 4 bases, J lost 2 bases, and 12 bases stayed unmatched. The CDR3 spells CASSSPPRQGSNYGYTF. Written as DNA, the CDR3 is TGTGCCAGCAGCTCCCCGCCGAGACAGGGGTCGAACTATGGCTACACCTTC.

The chain has TRBV9 and TRBJ2-7; D is perhaps TRBD2 (6 bases). V lost 4 bases, J lost 0 bases, and 14 bases lay in between. CDR3 length equals 15 residues. CDR1 and CDR2 from the germline V gene are SGDLS and YYNGEE. CDR3 DNA: TGTGCCAGCAGCTTCGGAGGGACGGCCTCCTACGAGCAGTACTTC. Amino acids: CASSFGGTASYEQYF.

This rearrangement joins TRBV7-6 to TRBJ2-7; 11 positions agree with TRBD1. Germline V gene lookup returns CDR1 SGHVS and CDR2 FNYEAQ. There are 16 residues in the CDR3. V was clipped by 5 bases and J by 2 bases; unmatched bases: 8. CDR3 sequence (DNA): TGTGCCAGCAGCGCCAGGGGGGACAGGGGGGCCTACGAGCAGTACTTC. Translating it yields CASSARGDRGAYEQYF.

The J gene is TRBJ2-3, the V gene TRBV10-1; maybe TRBD2 (5 bases). The germline V gene encodes CDR1 WNHNN and CDR2 SYGVQD (reference sequence). V lost 0 bases and J lost 2, with 9 bases in between. CDR3 length: 15 amino acids. CDR3 sequence: CASSESNGVTDTQYF. The CDR3, as DNA: TGCGCCAGCAGTGAGTCGAACGGGGTCACAGATACGCAGTATTTT.

The chain couples TRBV5-5 to TRBJ1-1; 7 bases match TRBD1. The CDR3 spans 14 residues. CDR1 and CDR2 (germline): SGHKS, YYEKEE (reference sequence). V lost 3 bases and J lost 8; bases outside the gene matches: 10. The CDR3 sequence is CASSSPGQMAEAFF. DNA of the CDR3: TGTGCCAGCAGCTCGCCGGGACAGATGGCCGAAGCTTTCTTT.

The chain links TRBV4-1 to TRBJ2-7; 8 nucleotides match TRBD1. Germline values: CDR1 MGHRA, CDR2 YSYEKL. The CDR3 sequence is 14 residues long. Trimming cost V 1 base and J 2 bases; bases outside gene matches: 1. This CDR3 reads CASSQGTGPYEQYF. For the CDR3, the DNA is TGCGCCAGCAGCCAAGGGACAGGGCCCTACGAGCAGTACTTC.

This clone was detected once. The chain uses TRBV19 and TRBJ1-2, with D perhaps matching TRBD1 (6 bases). Deletions cut 5 bases from V and 2 bases from J, with 12 bases between. Germline V gives CDR1 LNHDA, CDR2 SQIVND (reference sequence). This CDR3 spans 14 amino acids. The CDR3 DNA sequence: TGTGCCAGTAGTTCGGGGGGCGTGAACTATGGCTACACCTTC. Protein sequence: CASSSGGVNYGYTF.

This sequence joins TRBV12-3 or TRBV12-4 and TRBJ1-1; D gene uncertain. Trimming pared 5 bases from V and 1 base from J, leaving 8 bases between. CDR3 length equals 13 residues. CDR3 loop: CASSLIQNTEAFF. CDR3 DNA: TGTGCCAGCAGTCTTATACAGAACACTGAAGCTTTCTTT.

The chain is built from TRBV27 and TRBJ1-5; the match to TRBD1 covers 9 bases. This CDR3 has 20 amino acids. After removal of 5 bases from V and 0 bases from J, the junction contained 17 bases not matched to a gene. CDR1 and CDR2 (germline): MNHEY, SMNVEV (reference sequence). In DNA form, the CDR3 reads TGTGCCAGCAGTCCCTGGTCGGGACAGGGCCCCCCATATAGCAATCAGCCCCAGCATTTT. It translates to CASSPWSGQGPPYSNQPQHF.

The chain couples TRBV6-2 or TRBV6-3 to TRBJ2-2, with 8 bases that match TRBD2. Losses at the gene ends were 2 bases for V and 0 bases for J; bases not matched to a gene: 2. Germline loops: CDR1 MNHEY, CDR2 SVGEGT. This CDR3 has 16 amino acids. CDR3 nucleotides: TGTGCCAGCAGTTACCCACTAGCGGCGAACACCGGGGAGCTGTTTTTT. It encodes CASSYPLAANTGELFF.

V usage is TRBV11-3 and J usage is TRBJ2-2; tentatively, D is TRBD2 (6 bases). Germline V CDR1 and CDR2: SGHNT, YENEEA. This CDR3 comprises 15 residues. V lost 3 bases and J 4 bases, leaving 12 bases between the germline ends. The CDR3 nucleotides are TGTGCCAGCAGCTTGGCCCCCGGGGGCACCGGGGAGCTGTTTTTT. Protein sequence: CASSLAPGGTGELFF.

This chain connects TRBV4-1 to TRBJ2-2; 12 nucleotides agree with TRBD1. V dropped 1 base and J dropped 4; count of bases not matched to a gene: 4. There are 17 residues in the CDR3. The germline V gene has CDR1 MGHRA and CDR2 YSYEKL. The CDR3 sequence: CASSQVLGQGATGELFF. The CDR3 nucleotides read TGCGCCAGCAGCCAAGTCTTGGGACAGGGGGCCACCGGGGAGCTGTTTTTT.

For the CDR3, the DNA is TGTGCCAGCAGAGCAGGACAGGTCCCGGGGGCTGAAGCTTTCTTT. Protein product: CASRAGQVPGAEAFF. This sequence joins TRBV2 and TRBJ1-1; 7 positions match TRBD1. This CDR3 comprises 15 residues. The germline CDR1 and CDR2 sequences are SNHLY and FYNNEI. With 6 bases clipped from V and 6 bases from J, the junction kept 13 bases outside the gene matches.

CDR3 nucleotide sequence: TGCAGTGCACCCGGGGTTTCCACCTTC. It is translated as CSAPGVSTF. This rearrangement joins TRBV20-1 to TRBJ1-2, with D unresolved. CDR1 and CDR2 from the germline V gene are DFQATT and SNEGSKA (reference sequence). The CDR3 is 9 residues long. Trimming shortened V by 6 bases and J by 13 bases, and 12 bases separated the two germline ends.

This chain joins TRBV20-1 and TRBJ2-1, with D possibly matching TRBD2 (5 bases). The V gene lost 3 bases and the J gene lost 9 bases, with 6 bases spanning the gap. Germline CDR1 is DFQATT and CDR2 is SNEGSKA (reference sequence). This CDR3 comprises 10 residues. The CDR3 protein is CSASGIEQFF. The DNA for the CDR3 is TGCAGTGCTAGCGGGATTGAGCAGTTCTTC.

The genes are TRBV5-1 and TRBJ2-5; 10 bases map to TRBD1. Unmatched junction bases numbered 5, after V lost 2 bases and J lost 4 bases. This CDR3 is built from 15 residues. Per germline, CDR1 SGHRS and CDR2 YFSETQ. This CDR3 reads CASSFGGQGGETQYF. CDR3 nucleotide sequence: TGCGCCAGCAGCTTTGGCGGACAGGGGGGAGAGACCCAGTACTTC.

The V call is TRBV19, the J call TRBJ1-5; D perhaps matches TRBD1 (5 bases). CDR3 length: 15 amino acids. Germline V CDR1 and CDR2: LNHDA, SQIVND (reference sequence). Between the trimmed V and J ends, which lost 9 bases and 0 bases, there was a span of 15 bases. The CDR3 nucleotides read TGTGCCAGCAGTCTGTCGGGGGTTAGCAATCAGCCCCAGCATTTT. It codes for CASSLSGVSNQPQHF. Full variable domain (outside the CDR3, taken from reference TRBV19 and TRBJ1-5): DGGITQSPKYLFRKEGQNVTLSCEQNLNHDAMYWYRQDPGQGLRLIYYSQIVNDFQKGDIAEGYSVSREKKESFPLTVTSAQKNPTAFYLCASSLSGVSNQPQHFGDGTRLSIL.

The chain links TRBV12-5 to TRBJ2-3; 8 nucleotides agree with TRBD2. Germline loops: CDR1 LGHNT, CDR2 FRNRAP. This CDR3 has 16 amino acids. J lost 6 bases, V lost 1 base, and 9 bases had no gene match. The CDR3 here is CASGLAGGRNWDTQYF. CDR3 nucleotides: TGTGCTAGTGGTTTGGCGGGGGGGCGAAACTGGGATACGCAGTATTTT.

The chain employs TRBV5-1 and TRBJ1-5, with D possibly being TRBD1 (5 bases). V lost 0 bases and J 5 bases, leaving 6 bases between the germline ends. The germline CDR1 and CDR2 sequences are SGHRS and YFSETQ. CDR3 size: 13 residues. This chain's CDR3 is CASSLGGDQPQHF. The CDR3 nucleotides are TGCGCCAGCAGCTTGGGGGGGGATCAGCCCCAGCATTTT.

This clone was recorded once. The rearrangement links TRBV6-4 to TRBJ2-3, with D maybe TRBD1 (6 bases). The CDR3 length is 14 residues. V lost 3 bases to trimming and J lost 4 bases, with 11 bases between them. CDR1 MRHNA and CDR2 SNTAGT come from the germline V gene. The CDR3 DNA reads TGTGCCAGCAGTGAAGGAACAGGGTCAGATACGCAGTATTTT. Protein: CASSEGTGSDTQYF.

The chain employs TRBV9 and TRBJ2-2; 8 bases are shared with TRBD2. With V trimmed by 3 bases and J by 6 bases, 7 bases remained unmatched. The germline V gene has CDR1 SGDLS and CDR2 YYNGEE. The CDR3 extends over 15 amino acids. The CDR3 sequence is CASSESGRTAGELFF. In DNA form, the CDR3 reads TGTGCCAGCAGCGAGAGCGGGAGAACGGCCGGGGAGCTGTTTTTT.